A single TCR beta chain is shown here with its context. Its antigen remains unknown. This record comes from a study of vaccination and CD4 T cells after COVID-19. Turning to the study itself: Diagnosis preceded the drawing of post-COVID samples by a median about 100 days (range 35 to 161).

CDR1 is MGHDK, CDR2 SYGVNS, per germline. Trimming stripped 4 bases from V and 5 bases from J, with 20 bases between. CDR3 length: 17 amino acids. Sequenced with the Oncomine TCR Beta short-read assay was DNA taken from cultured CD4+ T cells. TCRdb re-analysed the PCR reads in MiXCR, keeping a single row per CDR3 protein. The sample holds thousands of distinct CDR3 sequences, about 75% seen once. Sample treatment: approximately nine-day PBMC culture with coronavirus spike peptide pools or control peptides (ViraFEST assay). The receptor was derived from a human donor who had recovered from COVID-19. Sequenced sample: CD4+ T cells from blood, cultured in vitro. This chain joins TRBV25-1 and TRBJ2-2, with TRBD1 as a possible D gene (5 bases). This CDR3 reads CASSVTSGRVSTGELFF. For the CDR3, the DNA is TGTGCCAGCAGTGTCACGTCAGGGCGAGTTTCTACCGGGGAGCTGTTTTTT.